The entry that follows covers one T cell receptor beta chain sequence. Its matching antigen is unknown. This CDR3 spans 14 amino acids. The V and J ends lost 7 bases and 7 bases respectively, with 17 bases between them. The data originate from a study of blood T cells in healthy people across ages. A sample-barcoded 5' primer and a J-beta primer mix were used in a second PCR of about 7 to 12 cycles. TCRdb used MiXCR to reprocess the 5' RACE reads, holding one entry per CDR3 protein. The sample consists of roughly 1,500,000 distinct CDR3 sequences, roughly a third of them appearing once. Study results and caveats: TCR beta diversity tracked closely with naive T cell percentage. Fewer expanded clones and more diversity marked long-lived versus aged donors. Getting older went along with TCR beta diversity per million T cells dropping roughly linearly. The authors considered diversity estimates from one million T cells to be underestimates.

The clonotype originates from a woman under 40 in good health. The gene calls are TRBV12-3 or TRBV12-4 and TRBJ1-5, with a weak D call TRBD1 (6 bases). Material for sequencing was blood. The CDR3 here is CASTMTGPGQPQHF. The CDR3 DNA reads as TGTGCCAGCACCATGACAGGACCTGGCCAGCCCCAGCATTTT.